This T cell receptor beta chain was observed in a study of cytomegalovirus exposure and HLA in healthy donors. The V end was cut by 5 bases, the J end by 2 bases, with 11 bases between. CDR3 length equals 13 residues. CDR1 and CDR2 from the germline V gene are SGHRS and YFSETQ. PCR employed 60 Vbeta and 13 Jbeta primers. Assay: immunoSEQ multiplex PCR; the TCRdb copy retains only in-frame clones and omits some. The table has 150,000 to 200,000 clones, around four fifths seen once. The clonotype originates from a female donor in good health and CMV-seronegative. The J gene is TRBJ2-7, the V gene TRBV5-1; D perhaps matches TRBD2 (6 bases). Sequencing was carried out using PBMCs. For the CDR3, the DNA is TGCGCCAGCAGGCCCTCGGGAGCCTACGAGCAGTACTTC. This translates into CASRPSGAYEQYF.